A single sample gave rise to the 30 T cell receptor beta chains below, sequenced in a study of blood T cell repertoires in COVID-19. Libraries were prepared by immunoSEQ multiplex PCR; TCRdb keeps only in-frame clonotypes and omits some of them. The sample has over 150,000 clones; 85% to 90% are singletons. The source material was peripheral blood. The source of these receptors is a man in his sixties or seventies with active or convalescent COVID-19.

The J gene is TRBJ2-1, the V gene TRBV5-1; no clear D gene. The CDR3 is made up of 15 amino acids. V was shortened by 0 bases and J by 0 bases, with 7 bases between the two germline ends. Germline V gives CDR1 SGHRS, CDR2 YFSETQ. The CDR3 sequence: CASSLGQVSYNEQFF. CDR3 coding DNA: TGCGCCAGCAGCTTGGGTCAGGTCTCCTACAATGAGCAGTTCTTC.

The CDR3: CASSSDKREQYNEQFF. For the CDR3, the DNA is TGTGCCAGCAGCTCAGATAAGCGGGAGCAGTACAATGAGCAGTTCTTC. The V and J genes are TRBV7-2 and TRBJ2-1; TRBD2 matches 8 bases. V lost 4 bases and J lost 4; bases outside the gene matches: 9. The length of the CDR3 is 16 residues. Germline CDR1 reads SGHTA; CDR2 reads FQGNSA.

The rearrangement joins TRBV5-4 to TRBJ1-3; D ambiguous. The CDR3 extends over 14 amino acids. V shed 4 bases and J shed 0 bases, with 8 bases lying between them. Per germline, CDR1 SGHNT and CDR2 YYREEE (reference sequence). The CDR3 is CASSESSSGNTIYF. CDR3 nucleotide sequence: TGTGCCAGCAGCGAATCTAGCTCTGGAAACACCATATATTTT.

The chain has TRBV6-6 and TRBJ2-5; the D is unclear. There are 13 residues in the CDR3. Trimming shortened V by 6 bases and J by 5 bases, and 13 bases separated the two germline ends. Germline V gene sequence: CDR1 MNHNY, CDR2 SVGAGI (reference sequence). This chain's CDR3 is CASSFEHSETQYF. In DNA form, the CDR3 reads TGTGCCAGCAGCTTCGAGCATTCGGAGACCCAGTACTTC.

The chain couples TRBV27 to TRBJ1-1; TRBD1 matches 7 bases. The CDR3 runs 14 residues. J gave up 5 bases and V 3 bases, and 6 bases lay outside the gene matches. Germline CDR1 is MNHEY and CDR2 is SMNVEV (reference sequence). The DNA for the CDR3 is TGTGCCAGCAGTTTCAGGGGGTTGGGGACTGAAGCTTTCTTT. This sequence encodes CASSFRGLGTEAFF.

The CDR3 nucleotides read TGCGCCAGCAGCTTGAGCTGGCAGGGGGATCAGCCCCAGCATTTT. Translating gives CASSLSWQGDQPQHF. J is TRBJ1-5 and V is TRBV5-1; TRBD1 aligns across 7 bases. J gave up 5 bases and V 1 base, and 6 bases lay outside the gene matches. CDR1 and CDR2 (germline): SGHRS, YFSETQ. CDR3 length: 15 amino acids. Complete variable domain (other parts from reference TRBV5-1 and TRBJ1-5): KAGVTQTPRYLIKTRGQQVTLSCSPISGHRSVSWYQQTPGQGLQFLFEYFSETQRNKGNFPGRFSGRQFSNSRSEMNVSTLELGDSALYLCASSLSWQGDQPQHFGDGTRLSIL.

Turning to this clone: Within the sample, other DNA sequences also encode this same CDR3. CDR3 sequence reads: CASSLGRGGTEAFF. DNA of the CDR3: TGTGCCAGCAGCTTAGGGAGAGGTGGCACTGAAGCTTTCTTT. The chain uses TRBV7-9 and TRBJ1-1; D gene uncertain. The CDR3 is 14 residues long. Germline V gene data show CDR1 as SEHNR and CDR2 as FQNEAQ (reference sequence). V was pared by 1 base and J by 4 bases, with 10 bases between.

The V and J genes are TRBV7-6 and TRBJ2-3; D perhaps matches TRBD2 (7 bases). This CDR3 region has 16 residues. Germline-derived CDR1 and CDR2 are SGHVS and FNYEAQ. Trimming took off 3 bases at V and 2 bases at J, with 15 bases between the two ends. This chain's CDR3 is CASSFRGGEFTDTQYF. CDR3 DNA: TGTGCCAGCAGCTTTAGGGGGGGGGAGTTCACAGATACGCAGTATTTT.

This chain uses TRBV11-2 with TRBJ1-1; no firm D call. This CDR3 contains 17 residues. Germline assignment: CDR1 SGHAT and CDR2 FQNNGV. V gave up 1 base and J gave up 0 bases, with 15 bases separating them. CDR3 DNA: TGTGCCAGCAGCTTAGTGGCCAGTACCCTCATGAACACTGAAGCTTTCTTT. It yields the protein CASSLVASTLMNTEAFF.

The CDR3 spells CATSSPQQSIGVGEKLFF. The CDR3 DNA follows: TGTGCCACCAGCAGTCCTCAACAGTCTATAGGGGTGGGTGAAAAACTGTTTTTT. The V call is TRBV15, the J call TRBJ1-4; D possibly corresponds to TRBD1 (5 bases). There are 18 residues in the CDR3. V was pared by 3 bases and J by 7 bases, with 24 bases between. In germline, CDR1 is LNHNV, CDR2 YYDKDF (reference sequence).

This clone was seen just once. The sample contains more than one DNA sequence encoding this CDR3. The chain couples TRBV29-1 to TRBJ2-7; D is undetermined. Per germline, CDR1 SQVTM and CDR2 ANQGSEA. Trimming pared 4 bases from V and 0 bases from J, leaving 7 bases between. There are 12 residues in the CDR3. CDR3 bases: TGCAGCGTTGGGAGTAGCTCCTACGAGCAGTACTTC. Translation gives CSVGSSSYEQYF.

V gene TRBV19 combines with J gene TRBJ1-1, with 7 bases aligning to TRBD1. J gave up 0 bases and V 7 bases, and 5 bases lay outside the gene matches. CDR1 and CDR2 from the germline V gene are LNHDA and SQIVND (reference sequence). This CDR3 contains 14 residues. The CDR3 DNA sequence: TGTGCCAGTACTCGGACAGGAATGAACACTGAAGCTTTCTTT. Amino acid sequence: CASTRTGMNTEAFF.

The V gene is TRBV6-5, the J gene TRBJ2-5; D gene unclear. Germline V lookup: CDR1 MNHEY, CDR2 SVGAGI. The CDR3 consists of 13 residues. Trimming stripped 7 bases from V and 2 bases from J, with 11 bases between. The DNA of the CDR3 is TGTGCCAGCATCGCAGGAACGCAAGAGACCCAGTACTTC. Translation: CASIAGTQETQYF.

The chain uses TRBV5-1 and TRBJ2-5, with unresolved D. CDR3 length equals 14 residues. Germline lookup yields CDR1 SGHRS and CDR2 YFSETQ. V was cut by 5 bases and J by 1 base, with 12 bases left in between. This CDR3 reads CASSMETVQETQYF. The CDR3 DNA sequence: TGCGCCAGCAGTATGGAGACTGTCCAAGAGACCCAGTACTTC. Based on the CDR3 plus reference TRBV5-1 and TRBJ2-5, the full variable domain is KAGVTQTPRYLIKTRGQQVTLSCSPISGHRSVSWYQQTPGQGLQFLFEYFSETQRNKGNFPGRFSGRQFSNSRSEMNVSTLELGDSALYLCASSMETVQETQYFGPGTRLLVL.

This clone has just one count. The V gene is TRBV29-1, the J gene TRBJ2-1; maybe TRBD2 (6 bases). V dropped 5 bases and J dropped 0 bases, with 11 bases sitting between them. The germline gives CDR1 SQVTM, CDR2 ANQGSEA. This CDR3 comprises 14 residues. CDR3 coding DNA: TGCAGCGTTCACCGGGAGAGCTCCTACAATGAGCAGTTCTTC. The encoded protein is CSVHRESSYNEQFF.

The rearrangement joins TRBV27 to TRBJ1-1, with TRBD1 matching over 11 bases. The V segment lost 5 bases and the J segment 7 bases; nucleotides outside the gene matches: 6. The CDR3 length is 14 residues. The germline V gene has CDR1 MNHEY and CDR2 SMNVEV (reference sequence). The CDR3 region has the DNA TGTGCCAGCAGTAGGGACAGGGGGAAGGGTGAAGCTTTCTTT. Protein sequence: CASSRDRGKGEAFF.

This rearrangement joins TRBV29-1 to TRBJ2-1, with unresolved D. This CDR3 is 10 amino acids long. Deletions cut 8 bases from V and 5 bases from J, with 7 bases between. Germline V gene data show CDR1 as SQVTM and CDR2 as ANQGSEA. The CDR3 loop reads CSTQNNEQFF. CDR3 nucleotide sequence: TGCAGCACACAGAACAATGAGCAGTTCTTC.

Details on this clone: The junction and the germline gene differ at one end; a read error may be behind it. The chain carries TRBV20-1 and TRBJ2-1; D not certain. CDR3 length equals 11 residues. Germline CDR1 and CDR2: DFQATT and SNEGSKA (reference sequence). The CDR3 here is CSALNYDEQFF. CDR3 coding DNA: TGCAGTGCCCTAAACTACGATGAGCAGTTCTTC.

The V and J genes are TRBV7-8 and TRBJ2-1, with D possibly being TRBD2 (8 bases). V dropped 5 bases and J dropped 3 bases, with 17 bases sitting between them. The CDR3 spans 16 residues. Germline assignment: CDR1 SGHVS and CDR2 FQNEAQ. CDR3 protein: CASSLTGGTDYNEQFF. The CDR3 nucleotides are TGTGCCAGCAGCCTAACGGGGGGGACAGACTACAATGAGCAGTTCTTC.

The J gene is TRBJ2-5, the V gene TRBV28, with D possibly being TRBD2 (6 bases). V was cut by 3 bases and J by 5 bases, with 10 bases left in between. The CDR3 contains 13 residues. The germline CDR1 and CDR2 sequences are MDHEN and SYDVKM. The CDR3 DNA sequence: TGTGCCAGCAGTTTTGGTGGGGGGGAGACCCAGTACTTC. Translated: CASSFGGGETQYF.

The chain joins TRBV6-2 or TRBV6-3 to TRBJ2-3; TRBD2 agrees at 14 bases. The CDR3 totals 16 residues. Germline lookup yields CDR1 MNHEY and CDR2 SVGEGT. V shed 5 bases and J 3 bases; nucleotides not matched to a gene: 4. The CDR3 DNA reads TGTGCCAGCAGTGCAGGGACTAGCGGGAGAACAGATACGCAGTATTTT. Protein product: CASSAGTSGRTDTQYF.

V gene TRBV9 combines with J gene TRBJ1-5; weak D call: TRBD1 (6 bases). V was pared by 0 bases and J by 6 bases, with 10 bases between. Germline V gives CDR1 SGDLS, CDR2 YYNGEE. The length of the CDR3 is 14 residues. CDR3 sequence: CASSVDVGAQPQHF. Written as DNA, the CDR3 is TGTGCCAGCAGCGTAGATGTGGGGGCTCAGCCCCAGCATTTT.

The CDR3 loop reads CASSYTGQGANQYF. Here the CDR3 DNA reads TGTGCCAGCAGTTACACAGGACAGGGGGCAAATCAGTACTTC. V usage is TRBV6-5 and J usage is TRBJ2-4, with 11 bases fitting TRBD1. Germline lookup yields CDR1 MNHEY and CDR2 SVGAGI. The CDR3 is made up of 14 amino acids. Unmatched junction bases numbered 6, after V lost 2 bases and J lost 12 bases.

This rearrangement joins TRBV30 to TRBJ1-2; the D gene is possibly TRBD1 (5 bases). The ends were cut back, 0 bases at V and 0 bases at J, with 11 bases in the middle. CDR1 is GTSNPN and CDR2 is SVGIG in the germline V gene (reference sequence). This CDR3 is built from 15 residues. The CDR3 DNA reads TGTGCCTGGAGTGTAGGGGTTCCCCCTAACTATGGCTACACCTTC. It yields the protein CAWSVGVPPNYGYTF.

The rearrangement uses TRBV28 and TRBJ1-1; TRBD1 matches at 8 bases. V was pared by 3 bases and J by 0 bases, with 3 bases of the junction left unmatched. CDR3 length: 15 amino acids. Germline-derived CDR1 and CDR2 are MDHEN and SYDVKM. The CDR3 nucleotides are TGTGCCAGCAGTTTGACAGGGGATATGAACACTGAAGCTTTCTTT. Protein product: CASSLTGDMNTEAFF. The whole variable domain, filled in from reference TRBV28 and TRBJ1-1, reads DVKVTQSSRYLVKRTGEKVFLECVQDMDHENMFWYRQDPGLGLRLIYFSYDVKMKEKGDIPEGYSVSREKKERFSLILESASTNQTSMYLCASSLTGDMNTEAFFGQGTRLTVV.

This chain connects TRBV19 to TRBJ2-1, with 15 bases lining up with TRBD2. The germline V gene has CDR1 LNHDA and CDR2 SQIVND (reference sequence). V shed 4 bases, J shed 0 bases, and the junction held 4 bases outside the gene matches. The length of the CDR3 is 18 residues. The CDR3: CASSTRTSGRASYNEQFF. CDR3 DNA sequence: TGTGCCAGTAGTACTCGGACTAGCGGGAGGGCCTCCTACAATGAGCAGTTCTTC.

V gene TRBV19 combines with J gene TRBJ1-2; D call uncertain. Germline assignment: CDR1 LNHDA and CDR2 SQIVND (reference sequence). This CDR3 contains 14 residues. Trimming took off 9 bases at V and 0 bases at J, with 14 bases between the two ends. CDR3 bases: TGTGCCAGCCTTCTTACCGGGGCTAACTATGGCTACACCTTC. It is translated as CASLLTGANYGYTF.

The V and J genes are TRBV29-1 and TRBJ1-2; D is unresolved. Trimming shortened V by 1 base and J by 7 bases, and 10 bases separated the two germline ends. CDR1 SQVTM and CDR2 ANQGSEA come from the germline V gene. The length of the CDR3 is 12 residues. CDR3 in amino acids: CSVEGGGGGYTF. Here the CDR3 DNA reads TGCAGCGTTGAAGGCGGTGGTGGTGGCTACACCTTC.

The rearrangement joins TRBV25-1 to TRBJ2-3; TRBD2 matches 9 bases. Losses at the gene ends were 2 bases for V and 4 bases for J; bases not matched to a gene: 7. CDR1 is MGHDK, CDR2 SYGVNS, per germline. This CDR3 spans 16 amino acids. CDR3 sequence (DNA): TGTGCCAGCAGTGAAGAGGTAGCGGGAGAACCAGATACGCAGTATTTT. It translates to CASSEEVAGEPDTQYF.

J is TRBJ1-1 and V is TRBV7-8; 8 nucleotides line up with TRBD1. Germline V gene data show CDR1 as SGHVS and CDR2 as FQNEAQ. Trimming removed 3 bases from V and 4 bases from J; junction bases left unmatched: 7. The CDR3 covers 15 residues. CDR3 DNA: TGTGCCAGCAGCTTCCGACAGGGGCCGGGCACTGAAGCTTTCTTT. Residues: CASSFRQGPGTEAFF.